What follows are 14 T cell receptor beta chains derived from one specimen sequenced in a study of blood T cell repertoires in COVID-19. The assay was immunoSEQ multiplex PCR, and TCRdb's table has in-frame clones only and misses some. The data show approximately 400,000 clones, 83% seen once. Sequenced input: PBMCs or T cells enriched from blood (not recorded which). The receptors shown here come from a woman aged 50 to 60 who had recovered from COVID-19.

The chain recombines TRBV5-1 with TRBJ2-2; D not resolved. There are 16 residues in the CDR3. Germline CDR1 is SGHRS and CDR2 is YFSETQ. Trimming removed 0 bases at V and 3 bases at J, with 12 bases between. In DNA, the CDR3 is TGCGCCAGCAGCTTGGGGCGAGGCGTGGACACCGGGGAGCTGTTTTTT. This codes for CASSLGRGVDTGELFF.

With respect to this clone: This CDR3 is also generated by other DNA sequences in the sample. The V call is TRBV5-5, the J call TRBJ1-2; 7 nucleotides agree with TRBD1. Trimming took 4 bases from V and 6 from J; bases not matched to a gene: 3. The CDR3 runs to 12 residues. Germline V lookup: CDR1 SGHKS, CDR2 YYEKEE (reference sequence). CDR3 nucleotide sequence: TGTGCCAGCAGCCCCACAGGGGATGGCTACACCTTC. Residues: CASSPTGDGYTF.

This clone showed up just a few times. The chain links TRBV7-2 to TRBJ1-2; D call uncertain. V was pared by 5 bases and J by 4 bases, with 17 bases between. Germline V gene sequence: CDR1 SGHTA, CDR2 FQGNSA. The CDR3 sequence is 15 residues long. The CDR3, as DNA: TGTGCCAGCAGCCCAAACATCCAGGCACGCTATGGCTACACCTTC. Amino acids: CASSPNIQARYGYTF.

The chain recombines TRBV30 with TRBJ1-2; TRBD1 might be the D (6 bases). V lost 2 bases to trimming and J lost 3 bases, with 7 bases between them. The CDR3 consists of 12 residues. Germline V CDR1 and CDR2: GTSNPN, SVGIG (reference sequence). The CDR3: CAWSRTDYGYTF. The DNA of the CDR3 is TGTGCCTGGAGTAGGACAGACTATGGCTACACCTTC.

The chain employs TRBV9 and TRBJ1-1; no definite D call. From germline, CDR1 is SGDLS and CDR2 YYNGEE. The CDR3 runs 13 residues. V lost 4 bases and J 8 bases, leaving 15 bases between the germline ends. The CDR3 coding sequence is TGTGCCAGCAGCCCCCAGAACCCTTTAGAAGCTTTCTTT. Translated, it gives CASSPQNPLEAFF.

The V call is TRBV7-2, the J call TRBJ1-1; tentative D call: TRBD1 (5 bases). Per the germline V gene, CDR1 is SGHTA and CDR2 is FQGNSA. V lost 1 base and J lost 4, with 10 bases in between. The CDR3 is 14 residues long. This CDR3 is CASSLVNQGTEAFF. DNA of the CDR3: TGTGCCAGCAGCTTAGTCAACCAGGGCACTGAAGCTTTCTTT.

The genes are TRBV18 and TRBJ2-1, with 11 bases that match TRBD2. The germline gives CDR1 KGHSH, CDR2 LQKENI. There are 15 residues in the CDR3. J was trimmed by 4 bases and V by 3 bases; bases with no gene match: 2. As DNA, the CDR3 is TGTGCCAGCTCACCCGGGACTAGCGGATACAATGAGCAGTTCTTC. Its protein product is CASSPGTSGYNEQFF.

The V gene is TRBV7-2, the J gene TRBJ1-5; 8 nucleotides agree with TRBD1. Germline V gives CDR1 SGHTA, CDR2 FQGNSA. CDR3 length equals 15 residues. V shed 6 bases and J 4 bases; nucleotides not matched to a gene: 8. This CDR3 is CASRPRQGQNQPQHF. CDR3 coding DNA: TGTGCCAGCAGACCGAGACAGGGGCAGAATCAGCCCCAGCATTTT. Full variable domain (outside the CDR3, taken from reference TRBV7-2 and TRBJ1-5): GAGVSQSPSNKVTEKGKDVELRCDPISGHTALYWYRQSLGQGLEFLIYFQGNSAPDKSGLPSDRFSAERTGGSVSTLTIQRTQQEDSAVYLCASRPRQGQNQPQHFGDGTRLSIL.

V and J are TRBV2 and TRBJ1-2; D gene uncertain. Per germline, CDR1 SNHLY and CDR2 FYNNEI. V lost 1 base to trimming and J lost 3 bases, with 6 bases between them. CDR3 length: 13 amino acids. The CDR3 DNA reads TGTGCCAGCAGTGAAGGGCGGTACTATGGCTACACCTTC. Encoded protein: CASSEGRYYGYTF.

The rearrangement joins TRBV20-1 to TRBJ2-1, with no clear D. CDR3 size: 15 residues. V lost 3 bases and J lost 0, with 12 bases in between. Germline CDR1 reads DFQATT; CDR2 reads SNEGSKA (reference sequence). CDR3 in DNA: TGCAGTGCTAGTATCACAAAACGCTCCTACAATGAGCAGTTCTTC. It is translated as CSASITKRSYNEQFF.

This rearrangement joins TRBV30 to TRBJ2-7, with 12 bases that match TRBD2. The CDR3 extends over 13 amino acids. CDR1 is GTSNPN, CDR2 SVGIG, per germline (reference sequence). With 3 bases clipped from V and 4 bases from J, the junction kept 1 base outside the gene matches. CDR3 region: CAWRTSGSYEQYF. CDR3 nucleotide sequence: TGTGCCTGGAGGACTAGCGGGAGTTACGAGCAGTACTTC. Supplemented by reference TRBV30 and TRBJ2-7, the full variable domain reads SQTIHQWPATLVQPVGSPLSLECTVEGTSNPNLYWYRQAAGRGLQLLFYSVGIGQISSEVPQNLSASRPQDRQFILSSKKLLLSDSGFYLCAWRTSGSYEQYFGPGTRLTVT.

The chain has TRBV27 and TRBJ2-5; maybe TRBD2 (5 bases). The V and J ends lost 5 bases and 4 bases respectively, with 14 bases between them. The CDR3 has 14 residues. Germline V gene data show CDR1 as MNHEY and CDR2 as SMNVEV (reference sequence). CDR3 region: CASSPTSRGETQYF. The CDR3 DNA reads TGTGCCAGCAGTCCCACTTCCCGGGGAGAGACCCAGTACTTC.

The chain employs TRBV6-1 and TRBJ2-7; TRBD1 aligns across 10 bases. The ends lost 2 bases at V and 6 bases at J; junction bases unmatched: 1. Germline values: CDR1 MNHNS, CDR2 SASEGT. The CDR3 sequence is 13 residues long. The CDR3 coding sequence is TGTGCCAGCAGTGAAAGGACAGGGGGCGAGCAGTACTTC. It specifies CASSERTGGEQYF.

This chain joins TRBV5-5 and TRBJ1-2; 8 bases match TRBD1. The CDR3 has 13 amino acids. The germline gives CDR1 SGHKS, CDR2 YYEKEE (reference sequence). V gave up 0 bases and J gave up 6 bases; unmatched junction bases: 1. The CDR3 spells CASSLAGGNGYTF. The DNA for the CDR3 is TGTGCCAGCAGCTTGGCAGGGGGCAATGGCTACACCTTC.